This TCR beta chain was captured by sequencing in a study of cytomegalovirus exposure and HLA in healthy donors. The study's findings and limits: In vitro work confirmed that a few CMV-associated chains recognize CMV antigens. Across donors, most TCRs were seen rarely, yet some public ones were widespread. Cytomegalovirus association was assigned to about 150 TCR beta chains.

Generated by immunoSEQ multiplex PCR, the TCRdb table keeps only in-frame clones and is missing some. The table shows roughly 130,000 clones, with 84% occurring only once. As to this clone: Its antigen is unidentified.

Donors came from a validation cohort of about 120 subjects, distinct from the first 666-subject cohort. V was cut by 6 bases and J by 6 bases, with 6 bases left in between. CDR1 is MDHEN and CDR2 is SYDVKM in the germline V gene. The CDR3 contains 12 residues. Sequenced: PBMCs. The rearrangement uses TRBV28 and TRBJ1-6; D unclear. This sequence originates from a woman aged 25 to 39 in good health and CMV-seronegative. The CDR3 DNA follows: TGTGCCAGCAGACTAGTTAATTCACCCCTCCACTTT. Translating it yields CASRLVNSPLHF.